This T cell receptor beta chain was obtained from a study of blood T cell repertoires in COVID-19. In the authors' workflow: Reference gene primer amplification yielded estimated nucleated cell counts. Sequenced by immunoSEQ multiplex PCR; TCRdb stores in-frame clones only, minus some. For V, J and clone size, that table is used; D and trimming come from the DNA. The table lists 95,000 to 150,000 clones, 85% of them singletons. This clone has a handful of counts. This CDR3 has 19 amino acids. The specimen was peripheral blood. The TCR originated in a man at least 80 years old with active or convalescent COVID-19. The V call is TRBV21-1, the J call TRBJ1-1. TRBV21-1 is assigned pseudogene status. CDR3 in amino acids: CASSKVVSGSWDLNTEAFF. The CDR3 nucleotides read TGTGCCAGCAGCAAAGTAGTCAGCGGAAGTTGGGATCTAAACACTGAAGCTTTCTTT.